These 23 T cell receptor beta chains were all obtained from the same sample, sequenced in a study of graft-versus-host responses after intestinal transplantation. Libraries were prepared by immunoSEQ multiplex PCR; TCRdb keeps only in-frame clonotypes and omits some of them. The repertoire has around 17,000 clones, less than 85% of them found once; the top ten carry around 5.5%. Processing was applied to graft tissue in order to liberate intraepithelial and lamina propria lymphocytes. This sample comprised ileum tissue, obtained 17 days after transplant. The receptors were gathered from a human patient who received an intestinal transplant, so some T cells may come from the graft donor.

This clone came up a few times. The V call is TRBV5-1, the J call TRBJ2-1, with TRBD2 matching over 11 bases. Germline trimming cut 0 bases from V and 8 bases from J; bases unmatched to any gene: 7. The CDR3 runs to 16 residues. The germline gives CDR1 SGHRS, CDR2 YFSETQ. CDR3 nucleotide sequence: TGCGCCAGCAGCTTGGCCGTAGCGGGAGGGCCATATGAGCAGTTCTTC. Translation gives CASSLAVAGGPYEQFF.

The rearrangement uses TRBV14 and TRBJ2-7; D is possibly TRBD1 or TRBD2 (6 bases each). There are 14 residues in the CDR3. The germline gives CDR1 SGHDN, CDR2 FVKESK. The ends were cut back, 6 bases at V and 6 bases at J, with 18 bases in the middle. CDR3 in DNA: TGTGCCAGCAGTCGAATGGTCAGGGGAGGCGAGCAGTACTTC. The encoded protein is CASSRMVRGGEQYF.

This chain connects TRBV5-6 to TRBJ2-4, with D possibly TRBD1 on 5 matching bases. V was cut by 0 bases and J by 3 bases, with 7 bases left in between. The germline V gene encodes CDR1 SGHDT and CDR2 YYEEEE. The CDR3 consists of 14 residues. CDR3 sequence: CASSLAQVKNIQYF. The CDR3 coding sequence is TGTGCCAGCAGCTTGGCACAGGTCAAAAACATTCAGTACTTC.

The J gene is TRBJ2-7, the V gene TRBV4-1, with a weak D call TRBD2 (5 bases). V lost 0 bases and J lost 0, with 12 bases in between. This CDR3 comprises 16 residues. The germline V gene encodes CDR1 MGHRA and CDR2 YSYEKL. As DNA, the CDR3 is TGCGCCAGCAGCCAAGATACCGGAACTAGCTCCTACGAGCAGTACTTC. Residues: CASSQDTGTSSYEQYF.

The chain links TRBV27 to TRBJ2-2; tentatively, D is TRBD2 (6 bases). The CDR3 sequence is 17 residues long. Per germline, CDR1 MNHEY and CDR2 SMNVEV (reference sequence). With 4 bases removed from V and 6 bases from J, the gap between germline ends came to 21 bases. Here the CDR3 DNA reads TGTGCCAGCAGTTCGCTCGGACTATTGAACGGACCCGGGGAGCTGTTTTTT. Its translation is CASSSLGLLNGPGELFF.

The V call is TRBV5-4, the J call TRBJ1-2; no definite D call. CDR3 length equals 15 residues. The germline gives CDR1 SGHNT, CDR2 YYREEE (reference sequence). V dropped 0 bases and J dropped 5 bases, with 14 bases sitting between them. CDR3 sequence: CASSLAGGYPYGYTF. The CDR3 nucleotides read TGTGCCAGCAGCTTGGCCGGAGGGTACCCGTATGGCTACACCTTC.

A few counts support this clone. CDR3 DNA sequence: TGTGCCAGCTCCCATCTCGGGGGGGAGGTCCAGCCCCAGCATTTT. It is translated as CASSHLGGEVQPQHF. The chain carries TRBV18 and TRBJ1-5; possible D gene TRBD1, 5 bases. Trimming removed 6 bases at V and 7 bases at J, with 19 bases between. There are 15 residues in the CDR3. CDR1 is KGHSH, CDR2 LQKENI, per germline.

This chain joins TRBV4-3 and TRBJ1-2; 11 positions agree with TRBD1. The CDR3 totals 14 residues. Germline V gene sequence: CDR1 LGHNA, CDR2 YSLEER. V was clipped by 1 base and J by 6 bases; unmatched bases: 1. In DNA form, the CDR3 reads TGCGCCAGCAGCCAAGGGACAGGGGGCAATGGCTACACCTTC. Its protein is CASSQGTGGNGYTF.

The chain is built from TRBV19 and TRBJ1-5; 8 bases line up with TRBD1. Germline V gene sequence: CDR1 LNHDA, CDR2 SQIVND (reference sequence). The CDR3 consists of 15 residues. V lost 3 bases to trimming and J lost 4 bases; unmatched junction nucleotides: 5. This CDR3 is CASSIFGQGNQPQHF. The CDR3 coding sequence is TGTGCCAGTAGTATTTTCGGACAGGGTAATCAGCCCCAGCATTTT.

This clone was seen more than once but under ten times. This chain links TRBV5-1 with TRBJ2-6; tentative D call: TRBD1 (6 bases). Germline lookup yields CDR1 SGHRS and CDR2 YFSETQ. The CDR3 covers 16 residues. V gave up 3 bases and J gave up 0 bases, with 10 bases separating them. The CDR3 loop is CASSSDSFSGANVLTF. The CDR3, as DNA: TGCGCCAGCAGCTCGGACAGTTTCTCTGGGGCCAACGTCCTGACTTTC.

The rearrangement links TRBV28 to TRBJ2-3, with TRBD2 matching 9 bases. V gave up 10 bases and J gave up 0 bases; unmatched junction bases: 5. CDR1 is MDHEN, CDR2 SYDVKM, per germline. This CDR3 is built from 14 residues. In DNA form, the CDR3 reads TGTGCCACCGCTAGCGGGGCCAGCACAGATACGCAGTATTTT. It is translated as CATASGASTDTQYF. The entire variable domain, with the rest obtained from reference TRBV28 and TRBJ2-3, is as follows: DVKVTQSSRYLVKRTGEKVFLECVQDMDHENMFWYRQDPGLGLRLIYFSYDVKMKEKGDIPEGYSVSREKKERFSLILESASTNQTSMYLCATASGASTDTQYFGPGTRLTVL.

The V gene is TRBV7-2, the J gene TRBJ1-5; no reliable D call. From germline, CDR1 is SGHTA and CDR2 FQGNSA. With 5 bases removed from V and 3 bases from J, the gap between germline ends came to 11 bases. The CDR3 spans 14 residues. The CDR3 reads CASSPIYTNQPQHF. The CDR3 DNA is TGTGCCAGCAGCCCAATTTATACCAATCAGCCCCAGCATTTT.

This chain connects TRBV5-1 to TRBJ1-3, with 9 nucleotides matching TRBD1. In germline, CDR1 is SGHRS, CDR2 YFSETQ. This CDR3 spans 16 amino acids. Unmatched junction bases numbered 4, after V lost 3 bases and J lost 0 bases. DNA of the CDR3: TGCGCCAGCAGCTGGCCGGGACAGGGCTCTGGAAACACCATATATTTT. Its translation is CASSWPGQGSGNTIYF.

The chain couples TRBV7-2 to TRBJ2-7; unclear D gene. The CDR3 has 14 residues. From germline, CDR1 is SGHTA and CDR2 FQGNSA. Between the trimmed V and J ends, which lost 1 base and 3 bases, there was a span of 10 bases. CDR3 DNA sequence: TGTGCCAGCAGCTTAGTTGGGCCTATCTACGAGCAGTACTTC. Protein product: CASSLVGPIYEQYF.

The chain carries TRBV13 and TRBJ2-1; TRBD2 agrees at 15 bases. The trim removed 4 bases at V and 6 bases at J, leaving 7 bases unmatched. Germline V lookup: CDR1 PRHDT, CDR2 FYEKMQ (reference sequence). This CDR3 comprises 17 residues. This CDR3 is CASSWTSGRASFNEQFF. CDR3 DNA sequence: TGTGCCAGCAGCTGGACTAGCGGGAGGGCCTCATTCAATGAGCAGTTCTTC.

V usage is TRBV7-2 and J usage is TRBJ1-1; maybe TRBD1 (5 bases). V was shortened by 3 bases and J by 0 bases, with 14 bases between the two germline ends. CDR1 is SGHTA and CDR2 is FQGNSA in the germline V gene. The CDR3 spans 16 residues. CDR3 in amino acids: CASSFSSGNMNTEAFF. CDR3 DNA sequence: TGTGCCAGCAGCTTTTCATCAGGGAACATGAACACTGAAGCTTTCTTT.

The chain uses TRBV5-1 and TRBJ1-2; D unclear. The CDR3 spans 11 residues. Per germline, CDR1 SGHRS and CDR2 YFSETQ. The V end lost 3 bases, the J end lost 3 bases, and 3 bases lay between the germline ends. DNA of the CDR3: TGCGCCAGCAGCTGTGACTATGGCTACACCTTC. Its protein is CASSCDYGYTF.

The rearrangement joins TRBV9 to TRBJ2-2; D gene unclear. With 0 bases removed from V and 1 base from J, the gap between germline ends came to 4 bases. Germline V gives CDR1 SGDLS, CDR2 YYNGEE. This CDR3 is built from 14 residues. The chain's CDR3 is CASSVAVNTGELFF. In DNA, the CDR3 is TGTGCCAGCAGCGTAGCGGTGAACACCGGGGAGCTGTTTTTT. Drawing the rest from reference TRBV9 and TRBJ2-2, the complete variable domain is DSGVTQTPKHLITATGQRVTLRCSPRSGDLSVYWYQQSLDQGLQFLIQYYNGEERAKGNILERFSAQQFPDLHSELNLSSLELGDSALYFCASSVAVNTGELFFGEGSRLTVL.

This clone turned up a few times. This chain links TRBV29-1 with TRBJ2-7, with TRBD1 identical over 7 bases. The V gene's germline CDR1 is SQVTM and CDR2 ANQGSEA. With 4 bases clipped from V and 5 bases from J, the junction kept 8 bases outside the gene matches. The CDR3 sequence is 13 residues long. The CDR3: CSVGIQGNDEQYF. The CDR3 DNA reads as TGCAGCGTTGGTATACAGGGGAACGACGAGCAGTACTTC.

The rearrangement uses TRBV7-6 and TRBJ2-2; 8 bases map to TRBD1. Germline CDR1 is SGHVS and CDR2 is FNYEAQ. The CDR3 runs 16 residues. Trimming took 7 bases from V and 4 from J; bases not matched to a gene: 11. CDR3 sequence reads: CASTPGQGASTGELFF. CDR3 in DNA: TGTGCCAGCACCCCCGGGCAGGGGGCTAGCACCGGGGAGCTGTTTTTT.

The rearrangement uses TRBV6-6 and TRBJ1-4, with D unclear. Germline V gene lookup returns CDR1 MNHNY and CDR2 SVGAGI (reference sequence). This CDR3 has 15 residues. The V and J ends lost 6 bases and 6 bases respectively, with 17 bases between them. The CDR3 DNA sequence: TGTGCCAGCAGCACTTGGGAGACGTCGGATGAAAAACTGTTTTTT. Protein sequence: CASSTWETSDEKLFF.

J is TRBJ2-2 and V is TRBV7-2; 8 positions agree with TRBD2. CDR1 and CDR2 from the germline V gene are SGHTA and FQGNSA. The ends lost 3 bases at V and 4 bases at J; junction bases unmatched: 16. This CDR3 contains 19 residues. CDR3: CASSLGLGGRPSGTGELFF. In DNA form, the CDR3 reads TGTGCCAGCAGCTTGGGACTAGGCGGGAGGCCAAGCGGCACCGGGGAGCTGTTTTTT.

As regards this clone: A junction end diverges from the germline sequence, so it may reflect a read error. The J gene is TRBJ2-7, the V gene TRBV7-9; D remains ambiguous. Germline CDR1 is SEHNR and CDR2 is FQNEAQ (reference sequence). CDR3 length: 13 amino acids. The CDR3 region is CASSLSGSYGQYF. The CDR3 nucleotides are TGTGCCAGCAGCTTATCTGGCTCCTACGGGCAGTACTTC.